These T cell receptor beta chains were read from a single sample in a study of Ad26.COV2.S vaccination and SARS-CoV-2 variants. TCRdb keeps only in-frame clones here, not all; method: immunoSEQ multiplex PCR. Altogether about 460,000 clones are present, 80% to 90% being singletons, with the ten largest covering 1.5% to 2%. The sample was peripheral blood, taken in a trial of Ad26.COV2.S vaccine versus placebo. The receptors derive from a person between 18 and 65 years old who received the Ad26.COV2.S COVID-19 vaccine or a placebo. Each CDR3 is given with its conserved first and last residue. D genes are given only for firm matches. The listing skips clone size in some rows; elsewhere it reads once, few, many or a size class.

DNA | CDR3 | D | V | size | J
TGTGCCAGCAGCACCCGGGACAGCACTAACTATGGCTACACCTTC | CASSTRDSTNYGYTF | TRBD1 | TRBV9 | . | TRBJ1-2
TGTGCCAGCAGATTGATGGGGACAGCCCGGGCAGCTAACTATGGCTACACCTTC | CASRLMGTARAANYGYTF | TRBD1 | TRBV4-2 | . | TRBJ1-2
TGTGCCAGCAGCTCCCAGGGTGGCACCGGGGAGCTGTTTTTT | CASSSQGGTGELFF | . | TRBV7-3 | . | TRBJ2-2
TGTGCCAGCAGTGGGGACTTGAAACTGTTTTTT | CASSGDLKLFF | . | TRBV12-3/TRBV12-4 | . | TRBJ1-4
TGTGCCAGTAGTAGGGGGGAATATCAGCCCCAGCATTTT | CASSRGEYQPQHF | . | TRBV19 | . | TRBJ1-5
TGCGCCAGCAGCCCCCTCTTTGCGGGGGCGGGGGGCACTGAAGCTTTCTTT | CASSPLFAGAGGTEAFF | . | TRBV4-3 | . | TRBJ1-1
TGCGCCAGCAGCTGGGGAAGCACAGATACGCAGTATTTT | CASSWGSTDTQYF | . | TRBV5-1 | . | TRBJ2-3
TGTGCCAGCAGCTTAACCAGGGGTTCCTACAATGAGCAGTTCTTC | CASSLTRGSYNEQFF | . | TRBV7-3 | . | TRBJ2-1
TGTGCCAGCACGACAGTCGCTGCGTACGAGCAGTACTTC | CASTTVAAYEQYF | . | TRBV28 | . | TRBJ2-7
TGTGCCAGCAGTTCCCCGACTAGCGGGAGGAGCCAAGAGACCCAGTACTTC | CASSSPTSGRSQETQYF | TRBD2 | TRBV28 | . | TRBJ2-5
TGTGCCAGCAGTTCTTGGGAGGGCAGGGAGGTTGAGACCCAGTACTTC | CASSSWEGREVETQYF | TRBD2 | TRBV28 | . | TRBJ2-5
TGTGCCAGCAGTGAAGGGACGGGACAGTCAACTAGCAATCAGCCCCAGCATTTT | CASSEGTGQSTSNQPQHF | TRBD1 | TRBV2 | . | TRBJ1-5
TGCGCCAGCAGCTTTACAGGGAACACTGAAGCTTTCTTT | CASSFTGNTEAFF | . | TRBV5-1 | . | TRBJ1-1
TGTGCCAGCAGCCCCGGGGGAGATACTGAAGCTTTCTTT | CASSPGGDTEAFF | . | TRBV7-3 | . | TRBJ1-1
TGTGCCAGCAGCCATCAGGGGGCCTCCTATGGCTACACCTTC | CASSHQGASYGYTF | TRBD1 | TRBV6-5 | once | TRBJ1-2
TGTGCCAGCAGGGTGGACAGGGTCTCCTACGAGCAGTACTTC | CASRVDRVSYEQYF | TRBD1 | TRBV6-5 | . | TRBJ2-7
TGTGCCAGCAGGGAGGGGGCGTCTGGCTACACCTTC | CASREGASGYTF | TRBD1 | TRBV27 | . | TRBJ1-2
TGTGCCAGCAGTGAAGGAGGACAGGGGGCGGGGGATGAAAAACTGTTTTTT | CASSEGGQGAGDEKLFF | TRBD1 | TRBV6-1 | few | TRBJ1-4
TGTGCCAGCAGCCCAGCTACCGGGACGTTGAACACCGGGGAGCTGTTTTTT | CASSPATGTLNTGELFF | . | TRBV11-2 | once | TRBJ2-2
TGTGCCAGCAGTTACAGCACAACTAATCAGCCCCAGCATTTT | CASSYSTTNQPQHF | . | TRBV6-5 | . | TRBJ1-5
TGTGCCAGCAGCTTACAGGGGGAGGTCTATGGCTACACCTTC | CASSLQGEVYGYTF | TRBD1 | TRBV5-4 | . | TRBJ1-2
TGTGCCAGCAGCCACGGACAGGGCCTGAACACTGAAGCTTTCTTT | CASSHGQGLNTEAFF | TRBD1 | TRBV7-9 | . | TRBJ1-1
TGTGCCAGCAGCTTCTGGACTAGCGGAAACACCGGGGAGCTGTTTTTT | CASSFWTSGNTGELFF | TRBD2 | TRBV11-2 | . | TRBJ2-2
TGTGCCAGCAGGGCGAGGGGGCGTGATGGCTACACCTTC | CASRARGRDGYTF | TRBD1 | TRBV6-5 | . | TRBJ1-2
TGTGCCAGCAGCACTCATTTAGGAGGAACTGAAGCTTTCTTT | CASSTHLGGTEAFF | . | TRBV9 | . | TRBJ1-1
TGTGCCAGCAGACCTGGTAGGGGTGCAGATACGCAGTATTTT | CASRPGRGADTQYF | . | TRBV19 | few | TRBJ2-3
TGTGCCAGCAGTTCCGACAGGGTGGGCACTGAAGCTTTCTTT | CASSSDRVGTEAFF | TRBD1 | TRBV28 | . | TRBJ1-1
TGCGCCAGCAGCTGGACAGAGGGATCTCAGCCCCAGCATTTT | CASSWTEGSQPQHF | . | TRBV5-1 | few | TRBJ1-5
TGTGCCAGCACCGGGACTAGCGGGAGGAGTTGGCAAGAGACCCAGTACTTC | CASTGTSGRSWQETQYF | TRBD2 | TRBV28 | . | TRBJ2-5
TGTGCCAGCAGCGCACAGGGGCGAGCTTTCTTT | CASSAQGRAFF | TRBD1 | TRBV2 | few | TRBJ1-1
TGCGCCAGCAGCCAGACGGACCATGGCTACACCTTC | CASSQTDHGYTF | . | TRBV4-1 | . | TRBJ1-2
TGTGCCAGCAGCTCCGGGGGCGCGGGAACGTCCTACGAGCAGTACTTC | CASSSGGAGTSYEQYF | . | TRBV7-2 | . | TRBJ2-7
TGTGCCAGCAGTTTACTTCCCCTTAGGCGGGAGGACAATGAGCAGTTCTTC | CASSLLPLRREDNEQFF | TRBD2 | TRBV28 | . | TRBJ2-1
TGTGCCAGCAGCTTAGGAGGTTCCAACCAAGAGACCCAGTACTTC | CASSLGGSNQETQYF | . | TRBV7-3 | . | TRBJ2-5
TGTGCCAGCAGTACAGGGGTGCAGCCCCAGCATTTT | CASSTGVQPQHF | TRBD1 | TRBV27 | . | TRBJ1-5
TGTGCCTGTTCACAGGGGGCTGTTACTGAAGCTTTCTTT | CACSQGAVTEAFF | TRBD1 | TRBV30 | . | TRBJ1-1
TGTGCCAGTAGGGGACTAGCGCAACCTCCCTCCTACAATGAGCAGTTCTTC | CASRGLAQPPSYNEQFF | TRBD2 | TRBV19 | . | TRBJ2-1
TGCGCCAGCAGCTTGATGGGGGGATCTAGCACAGATACGCAGTATTTT | CASSLMGGSSTDTQYF | . | TRBV5-1 | . | TRBJ2-3
TGTGCCAGCAGCCCCCCGGACGGAACAGATACGCAGTATTTT | CASSPPDGTDTQYF | . | TRBV11-3 | . | TRBJ2-3
TGTGCCAGCAGTTACTCCGCTGGGCCGGCTTATGGCTACACCTTC | CASSYSAGPAYGYTF | . | TRBV6-5 | . | TRBJ1-2
TGTGCCAGCAGTTTGGTCGGGACAGGCAATCAGCCCCAGCATTTT | CASSLVGTGNQPQHF | TRBD1 | TRBV27 | . | TRBJ1-5
TGTGCCATCAGTGACCCCGGGGGCAACACTGAAGCTTTCTTT | CAISDPGGNTEAFF | . | TRBV10-3 | . | TRBJ1-1
TGTGCCAGCAGCCGCGGGGGATTAACTAATGAAAAACTGTTTTTT | CASSRGGLTNEKLFF | . | TRBV2 | . | TRBJ1-4
TGTGCCAGCTCACTCCGGACTACCAGCAACTCAGATACGCAGTATTTT | CASSLRTTSNSDTQYF | . | TRBV18 | . | TRBJ2-3
TGCGCCAGCAGCTTGATTCCAGGAGGGGAGACCCAGTACTTC | CASSLIPGGETQYF | . | TRBV5-1 | . | TRBJ2-5
TGTGCCAGCAGTTACCCGGGACAAATCAATGAGCAGTTCTTC | CASSYPGQINEQFF | . | TRBV6-6 | . | TRBJ2-1
TGTGCCAGCAGCCAAGAACGCGTTCGTAATGAAAAACTGTTTTTT | CASSQERVRNEKLFF | . | TRBV14 | . | TRBJ1-4
TGTGCCAGCAGCCAGGGACAGGGTTATGGCTACACCTTC | CASSQGQGYGYTF | TRBD1 | TRBV12-3/TRBV12-4 | . | TRBJ1-2
TGTGCCAGCAGCTTAGCGCTGGGGGGCTACGAGCAGTACTTC | CASSLALGGYEQYF | . | TRBV7-8 | . | TRBJ2-7
TGTGCCAGCAGTTACAACAGGGATCACTATGGCTACACCTTC | CASSYNRDHYGYTF | . | TRBV27 | . | TRBJ1-2
TGTGCCAGCAGCCAAGGGCAGGGGGTACCCATATATTTT | CASSQGQGVPIYF | TRBD1 | TRBV3-1/TRBV3-2 | . | TRBJ1-3
TGTGCCAGCAGCCCGGAATCTGGGGCCAACGTCCTGACTTTC | CASSPESGANVLTF | . | TRBV27 | . | TRBJ2-6
TGTGCCAGCAGTTTCCCAGGGGGATTTGCTGGAAACACCATATATTTT | CASSFPGGFAGNTIYF | TRBD1 | TRBV28 | few | TRBJ1-3
TGCAGCGCTCCCACCGCCGGGCCCCAAGAGACCCAGTACTTC | CSAPTAGPQETQYF | . | TRBV29-1 | . | TRBJ2-5
TGTGCCAGCAGTTACTCAATTCGGCAGGGTGAGGAAAAACTGTTTTTT | CASSYSIRQGEEKLFF | . | TRBV6-5 | . | TRBJ1-4
TGTGCCAGCACCCGGGGGTGGGACTGTTCAGAAAAACTGTTTTTT | CASTRGWDCSEKLFF | . | TRBV3-1/TRBV3-2 | . | TRBJ1-4
TGCGCCAGCAGCTTGGCCGGGACAGGGACCTACGAGCAGTACTTC | CASSLAGTGTYEQYF | TRBD1 | TRBV5-1 | . | TRBJ2-7
TGTGCCAGCTCTCTTGGACAGGGCGGCTATGGCTACACCTTC | CASSLGQGGYGYTF | TRBD1 | TRBV18 | . | TRBJ1-2